Shown below are 24 T cell receptor beta chains from a single sample sequenced in a study of T-cell memory formation after mild COVID-19 (dated by TCRdb to 2020 to 2023). Libraries were made using 5' RACE. Sequenced using an Illumina NovaSeq 6000. The public reads were quality trimmed at Q25 with fastp and then assembled into clones with MiXCR by TCRdb, keeping productive beta chains. Every distinct CDR3 protein forms one entry, paired with its most common genes and DNA. The sample table holds more than 400,000 distinct CDR3 sequences, of which roughly 20% were seen once. The top ten clonotypes cover more than 9% of the sample. Input material: PBMCs or a T cell subset sorted from them (not recorded which). Receptors originate from an adult woman who had mild COVID-19 (a few samples of this study predate the infection). The sample titles of this study are shuffled in the database, so cell type and time point are left out; the donor was told from shared clones.

The chain is built from TRBV12-3 or TRBV12-4 and TRBJ1-3; D perhaps matches TRBD1 (5 bases). V was trimmed by 3 bases and J by 8 bases, leaving 8 bases between them. The CDR3 has 12 residues. CDR3 amino acids: CASSFRGDTIYF. The CDR3 DNA reads as TGTGCCAGCAGTTTTCGGGGGGACACCATATATTTT.

V gene TRBV6-1 combines with J gene TRBJ1-2; 7 nucleotides agree with TRBD1. The junction had 7 bases not matched to a gene; V was cut back by 8 bases and J by 4 bases. The CDR3 has 13 residues. Germline-derived CDR1 and CDR2 are MNHNS and SASEGT. The chain's CDR3 is CASPGGESYGYTF. Here the CDR3 DNA reads TGTGCCAGCCCAGGGGGAGAGAGCTATGGCTACACCTTC.

The gene calls are TRBV18 and TRBJ2-3; D gene ambiguous. The CDR3 spans 15 residues. Germline V lookup: CDR1 KGHSH, CDR2 LQKENI. V was shortened by 0 bases and J by 2 bases, with 9 bases between the two germline ends. CDR3 sequence (DNA): TGTGCCAGCTCACCACCGTTGGCATTCACAGATACGCAGTATTTT. Amino acids: CASSPPLAFTDTQYF.

This chain joins TRBV7-2 and TRBJ2-1; D is possibly TRBD1 or TRBD2 (5 bases each). The CDR3 is 17 residues long. Per germline, CDR1 SGHTA and CDR2 FQGNSA. V lost 4 bases to trimming and J lost 4 bases, with 20 bases between them. CDR3 nucleotides: TGTGCCAGCAGCTACCCCGTCGGGGACCCCGGGTACAATGAGCAGTTCTTC. It encodes CASSYPVGDPGYNEQFF.

This clonotype came up a few times. V gene TRBV15 combines with J gene TRBJ2-1, with TRBD1 matching 7 bases. The CDR3 loop spans 13 amino acids. The ends lost 5 bases at V and 4 bases at J; junction bases unmatched: 2. The V gene's germline CDR1 is LNHNV and CDR2 YYDKDF (reference sequence). CDR3 amino acids: CATSGTAYNEQFF. CDR3 in DNA: TGTGCCACCAGCGGGACAGCGTACAATGAGCAGTTCTTC.

This clonotype has a handful of counts. The chain joins TRBV7-8 to TRBJ2-1; a possible D gene is TRBD2 (5 bases). The CDR3 has 14 amino acids. Germline CDR1 is SGHVS and CDR2 is FQNEAQ. Trimming pared 1 base from V and 7 bases from J, leaving 11 bases between. The CDR3 DNA reads as TGTGCCAGCAGCTTAGGTACTAGGTTAAATGAGCAGTTCTTC. Translating it yields CASSLGTRLNEQFF.

This clonotype was counted between two and nine times. This chain joins TRBV6-5 and TRBJ2-7; D call uncertain. This CDR3 region has 12 residues. Per germline, CDR1 MNHEY and CDR2 SVGAGI. V was shortened by 8 bases and J by 0 bases, with 8 bases between the two germline ends. The DNA of the CDR3 is TGTGCCAGCGGACGATACTCCTACGAGCAGTACTTC. Its protein is CASGRYSYEQYF.

The gene calls are TRBV7-9 and TRBJ1-5, with D unclear. The CDR3 is 17 amino acids. CDR1 and CDR2 from the germline V gene are SEHNR and FQNEAQ (reference sequence). The ends were cut back, 4 bases at V and 1 base at J, with 17 bases in the middle. The CDR3 DNA follows: TGTGCCAGCAGCTCAGCGGGCCCACCTTTAAGCAATCAGCCCCAGCATTTT. Its translation is CASSSAGPPLSNQPQHF. Full variable domain (remainder filled in from reference TRBV7-9 and TRBJ1-5): DTGVSQNPRHKITKRGQNVTFRCDPISEHNRLYWYRQTLGQGPEFLTYFQNEAQLEKSRLLSDRFSAERPKGSFSTLEIQRTEQGDSAMYLCASSSAGPPLSNQPQHFGDGTRLSIL.

The chain couples TRBV29-1 to TRBJ1-1, with TRBD1 matching over 7 bases. Trimming at V came to 5 bases and at J to 5 bases, leaving 8 bases not matched to a gene. Germline CDR1 is SQVTM and CDR2 is ANQGSEA. CDR3 length: 13 amino acids. CDR3 in amino acids: CSVPHPGGTEAFF. CDR3 sequence (DNA): TGCAGCGTTCCCCACCCAGGGGGGACTGAAGCTTTCTTT. The variable domain in full, with the rest retrieved from reference TRBV29-1 and TRBJ1-1, is SAVISQKPSRDICQRGTSLTIQCQVDSQVTMMFWYRQQPGQSLTLIATANQGSEATYESGFVIDKFPISRPNLTFSTLTVSNMSPEDSSIYLCSVPHPGGTEAFFGQGTRLTVV.

The chain carries TRBV6-1 and TRBJ2-1; D perhaps matches TRBD2 (7 bases). Germline V gene lookup returns CDR1 MNHNS and CDR2 SASEGT. CDR3 size: 13 residues. Between the trimmed V and J ends, which lost 8 bases and 8 bases, there was a span of 16 bases. In DNA form, the CDR3 reads TGTGCCAGCTACGGAGGGGGGGCCTATGAGCAGTTCTTC. Its translation is CASYGGGAYEQFF.

This clonotype came up a few times. The chain joins TRBV7-9 to TRBJ2-3; TRBD1 aligns across 11 bases. The V and J ends lost 9 bases and 5 bases, in that order; junction bases with no gene match: 7. The CDR3 is 14 residues long. Germline CDR1 reads SEHNR; CDR2 reads FQNEAQ (reference sequence). The DNA of the CDR3 is TGTGCCAGTCAGGACAGGGGGCGCAGAGATACGCAGTATTTT. Residues: CASQDRGRRDTQYF.

This clonotype came up a few times. J is TRBJ1-2 and V is TRBV30, with a tentative D call TRBD1 (5 bases). Between the trimmed V and J ends, which lost 0 bases and 1 base, there was a span of 18 bases. The CDR3 sequence is 17 residues long. CDR1 is GTSNPN, CDR2 SVGIG, per germline (reference sequence). In DNA, the CDR3 is TGTGCCTGGAGTGTAGTTAGTCAGGGCTACGTTAACTATGGCTACACCTTC. It codes for CAWSVVSQGYVNYGYTF. Supplemented by reference TRBV30 and TRBJ1-2, the full variable domain reads SQTIHQWPATLVQPVGSPLSLECTVEGTSNPNLYWYRQAAGRGLQLLFYSVGIGQISSEVPQNLSASRPQDRQFILSSKKLLLSDSGFYLCAWSVVSQGYVNYGYTFGSGTRLTVV.

The CDR3 sequence is CASSFGETHGEQYF. The DNA for the CDR3 is TGTGCCAGCAGCTTTGGGGAAACCCACGGCGAGCAGTACTTC. This chain uses TRBV7-2 with TRBJ2-7; D is unresolved. Germline V lookup: CDR1 SGHTA, CDR2 FQGNSA. Trimming shortened V by 3 bases and J by 6 bases, and 15 bases separated the two germline ends. The CDR3 length is 14 residues.

V gene TRBV7-3 combines with J gene TRBJ2-1; 8 bases are shared with TRBD2. Germline V CDR1 and CDR2: SGHTA, FQGTGA. This CDR3 is 14 amino acids long. V lost 5 bases, J lost 9 bases, and 9 bases stayed unmatched. CDR3 sequence (DNA): TGTGCCAGCAGCATGGGACTAGGAGGTGGTGAGCAGTTCTTC. Translated, it gives CASSMGLGGGEQFF.

This clonotype was seen a few times. The J gene is TRBJ2-7, the V gene TRBV12-3 or TRBV12-4, with D possibly matching TRBD1 (6 bases). CDR3 length: 15 residues. V shed 6 bases and J shed 2 bases, with 17 bases lying between them. CDR3 sequence: CASRGWTGHTYEQYF. DNA for the CDR3: TGTGCCAGCAGGGGATGGACGGGACATACCTACGAGCAGTACTTC.

The chain is built from TRBV11-2 and TRBJ2-1, with 8 bases that match TRBD2. The CDR3 is 17 residues long. Germline loops: CDR1 SGHAT, CDR2 FQNNGV. V gave up 2 bases and J gave up 3 bases; unmatched junction bases: 9. The DNA of the CDR3 is TGTGCCAGCAGCTTAATTCCGGCGGGAGGAAACTACAATGAGCAGTTCTTC. It codes for CASSLIPAGGNYNEQFF.

This chain joins TRBV15 and TRBJ2-5; the D is unclear. The germline V gene has CDR1 LNHNV and CDR2 YYDKDF (reference sequence). This CDR3 spans 14 amino acids. V shed 0 bases and J shed 1 base, with 6 bases lying between them. The CDR3 loop is CATSRDRLQETQYF. In nucleotides, the CDR3 is TGTGCCACCAGCAGAGACAGGCTCCAAGAGACCCAGTACTTC.

The chain is built from TRBV20-1 and TRBJ2-1, with 13 bases that match TRBD2. Germline CDR1 reads DFQATT; CDR2 reads SNEGSKA (reference sequence). Trimming removed 1 base from V and 7 bases from J; junction bases left unmatched: 1. The CDR3 extends over 14 amino acids. CDR3 DNA sequence: TGCAGTGCTAGAGGGACTAGCGGGAGTAATGAGCAGTTCTTC. Amino acids: CSARGTSGSNEQFF.

CDR3 sequence reads: CSATKGGVYYNEQFF. In DNA, the CDR3 is TGCAGTGCCACTAAGGGGGGGGTCTACTACAATGAGCAGTTCTTC. The gene calls are TRBV20-1 and TRBJ2-1, with a tentative D call TRBD2 (7 bases). The length of the CDR3 is 15 residues. V lost 6 bases, J lost 3 bases, and 18 bases lay in between. CDR1 and CDR2 (germline): DFQATT, SNEGSKA (reference sequence).

This clonotype was found a few times. The rearrangement joins TRBV9 to TRBJ1-3, with 7 bases fitting TRBD1. J lost 0 bases, V lost 3 bases, and 12 bases had no gene match. Germline V gives CDR1 SGDLS, CDR2 YYNGEE. The CDR3 is 18 amino acids. The CDR3 reads CASSAGQSRTVSGNTIYF. DNA of the CDR3: TGTGCCAGCAGCGCGGGACAGTCGCGCACGGTCTCTGGAAACACCATATATTTT.

This clonotype has only a few counts. The CDR3 loop reads CASSPFFAGQETQYF. CDR3 coding DNA: TGCGCCAGCAGCCCCTTTTTCGCGGGCCAAGAGACCCAGTACTTC. J is TRBJ2-5 and V is TRBV5-1; TRBD2 might be the D (5 bases). Germline values: CDR1 SGHRS, CDR2 YFSETQ. V was trimmed by 4 bases and J by 1 base, leaving 14 bases between them. CDR3 length: 15 amino acids.

V gene TRBV15 combines with J gene TRBJ2-1; D possibly corresponds to TRBD1 (6 bases). CDR3 length: 17 residues. The germline gives CDR1 LNHNV, CDR2 YYDKDF (reference sequence). V lost 9 bases to trimming and J lost 0 bases, with 21 bases between them. The CDR3 DNA follows: TGTGCCACTAAGAGGGGGAACGTGGGCGACTCCTACAATGAGCAGTTCTTC. The encoded protein is CATKRGNVGDSYNEQFF. Based on the CDR3 plus reference TRBV15 and TRBJ2-1, the full variable domain is DAMVIQNPRYQVTQFGKPVTLSCSQTLNHNVMYWYQQKSSQAPKLLFHYYDKDFNNEADTPDNFQSRRPNTSFCFLDIRSPGLGDTAMYLCATKRGNVGDSYNEQFFGPGTRLTVL.

V is TRBV6-6 and J is TRBJ2-2, with TRBD1 matching 7 bases. CDR1 MNHNY and CDR2 SVGAGI come from the germline V gene (reference sequence). The CDR3 is 15 residues long. Unmatched junction bases numbered 12, after V lost 9 bases and J lost 5 bases. The chain's CDR3 is CASRPGQTPTGELFF. As DNA, the CDR3 is TGTGCCAGTCGCCCGGGACAGACTCCAACCGGGGAGCTGTTTTTT.

The genes are TRBV7-3 and TRBJ2-3, with a weak D call TRBD2 (5 bases). Deletions cut 1 base from V and 5 bases from J, with 7 bases between. CDR3 length equals 13 residues. The germline CDR1 and CDR2 sequences are SGHTA and FQGTGA. The CDR3 DNA is TGTGCCAGCAGCTTAAGAGAGGGAGATACGCAGTATTTT. Protein product: CASSLREGDTQYF.